The rows below give T cell receptor beta chains drawn from one sample of a study of blood T cell repertoires in COVID-19. TCRdb keeps only in-frame clones here, not all; method: immunoSEQ multiplex PCR. The sample holds nearly 350,000 clones, about 90% seen once. Sequencing used peripheral blood. Receptor source: a woman aged 45-65 years with COVID-19, enrolled during active disease. CDR3s include the opening cysteine and the closing phenylalanine or tryptophan. A D gene is named only where the DNA matches it firmly. Expanded clones get a size class; other rows say once, few or many, or leave the size out.

v_gene	d_gene	j_gene	abundance	CDR3aa	CDR3nt
TRBV6-1	TRBD1	TRBJ1-1	-	CASSERRGRGSFGTEAFF	TGTGCCAGCAGTGAAAGGAGGGGGCGCGGGTCTTTCGGCACTGAAGCTTTCTTT
TRBV18	TRBD2	TRBJ2-3	once	CASSPGLAGTDTQYF	TGTGCCAGCTCACCAGGACTAGCGGGCACAGATACGCAGTATTTT
TRBV29-1	-	TRBJ2-5	-	CSVDDGLSRHETQYF	TGCAGCGTTGACGACGGCCTATCGAGGCATGAGACCCAGTACTTC
TRBV3-1/TRBV3-2	TRBD2	TRBJ2-5	-	CASSLGLAGVPGETQYF	TGTGCCAGCAGTTTGGGACTAGCGGGAGTACCGGGCGAGACCCAGTACTTC
TRBV30	TRBD2	TRBJ2-5	-	CACCGRQSKETQYF	TGTGCCTGTTGCGGGAGACAATCCAAAGAGACCCAGTACTTC
TRBV3-1/TRBV3-2	-	TRBJ2-6	few	CASSQRGTGANVLTF	TGTGCCAGCAGCCAGCGGGGAACTGGGGCCAACGTCCTGACTTTC
TRBV10-3	TRBD2	TRBJ2-3	-	CAISESSGRGTDTQYF	TGTGCCATCAGTGAGTCAAGCGGGAGAGGCACAGATACGCAGTATTTT
TRBV11-3	TRBD1	TRBJ2-2	once	CASSTYGQGPAGELFF	TGTGCCAGCAGCACGTACGGACAGGGTCCCGCCGGGGAGCTGTTTTTT
TRBV3-1/TRBV3-2	-	TRBJ2-1	-	CASSQGSSYNEQFF	TGTGCCAGCAGCCAGGGGAGCTCCTACAATGAGCAGTTCTTC
TRBV19	TRBD1	TRBJ2-1	-	CASSWDRAGPPFF	TGTGCCAGTAGTTGGGACAGGGCCGGTCCTCCGTTCTTC
TRBV11-3	TRBD2	TRBJ2-1	-	CASSPGLAGSTSYNEQFF	TGTGCCAGCAGCCCGGGACTAGCGGGGTCTACCTCCTACAATGAGCAGTTCTTC
TRBV29-1	-	TRBJ2-1	-	CSNLRDNEQFF	TGCAGTAACCTCCGGGACAATGAGCAGTTCTTC
TRBV15	TRBD1	TRBJ1-2	-	CATSRDVGTGFNYGYTF	TGTGCCACCAGCAGAGATGTCGGGACAGGCTTCAACTATGGCTACACCTTC
TRBV21-1	-	TRBJ2-2	-	CASSKGASGSKMDTGELFF	TGTGCCAGCAGCAAAGGTGCTAGCGGGAGTAAAATGGACACCGGGGAGCTGTTTTTT
TRBV7-3	-	TRBJ2-1	once	CASSLGRIYEQFF	TGTGCCAGCAGCTTAGGCCGAATCTATGAGCAGTTCTTC
TRBV30	-	TRBJ2-7	-	CAWRVPGGLPYEQYF	TGTGCCTGGAGAGTCCCCGGGGGGCTCCCCTACGAGCAGTACTTC
TRBV3-1/TRBV3-2	TRBD2	TRBJ2-7	many	CASSHPGLAQYF	TGTGCCAGCAGCCATCCGGGACTAGCCCAGTACTTC
TRBV5-1	-	TRBJ1-3	-	CASSLAGGGSSGNTIYF	TGCGCCAGCAGCTTGGCCGGGGGAGGGAGCTCTGGAAACACCATATATTTT
TRBV6-5	TRBD1	TRBJ1-3	-	CASAVGGQGLNTIYF	TGTGCCTCCGCCGTGGGGGGACAGGGGTTAAACACCATATATTTT
TRBV10-1	-	TRBJ2-2	-	CASSESRAGELFF	TGCGCCAGCAGTGAATCCCGAGCCGGGGAGCTGTTTTTT
TRBV28	TRBD1	TRBJ1-4	once	CASSSKPWDRSTNEKLFF	TGTGCCAGCAGTTCCAAGCCATGGGACAGATCAACTAATGAAAAACTGTTTTTT
TRBV2	-	TRBJ2-1	-	CASSERGPPDNEQFF	TGTGCCAGCAGTGAGCGGGGACCCCCCGACAATGAGCAGTTCTTC
TRBV28	TRBD2	TRBJ2-1	-	CASSLWSLAGPYNEQFF	TGTGCCAGCAGTTTATGGAGCCTAGCGGGACCCTACAATGAGCAGTTCTTC
TRBV7-2	-	TRBJ2-7	-	CASNPAGTYSYEQYF	TGTGCCAGCAACCCCGCCGGGACTTACTCCTACGAGCAGTACTTC
TRBV7-9	TRBD1	TRBJ1-2	-	CASSRDRGRYGYTF	TGTGCCAGCAGCCGGGACAGGGGGCGATATGGCTACACCTTC
TRBV5-1	TRBD2	TRBJ2-1	-	CASSLGGLAGGYYNEQFF	TGCGCCAGCAGCTTGGGAGGACTAGCGGGAGGATACTACAATGAGCAGTTCTTC
TRBV5-1	TRBD2	TRBJ2-5	-	CASSPRRWGGETQYF	TGCGCCAGCAGTCCCCGGAGATGGGGGGGAGAGACCCAGTACTTC
TRBV19	-	TRBJ1-6	many	CASTIYNSPLHF	TGTGCCAGTACCATCTATAATTCACCCCTCCACTTT
TRBV4-2	TRBD2	TRBJ2-5	-	CASSQEGSGSHQETQYF	TGTGCCAGCAGCCAAGAAGGGAGCGGGAGTCACCAAGAGACCCAGTACTTC
TRBV28	-	TRBJ1-1	-	CASRGTNTEAFF	TGTGCCAGCAGAGGGACTAACACTGAAGCTTTCTTT
TRBV5-1	TRBD1	TRBJ2-7	-	CASSSQGQTYEQYF	TGCGCCAGCAGCTCCCAGGGACAGACCTACGAGCAGTACTTC
TRBV27	-	TRBJ1-4	-	CASSLSVDEKLFF	TGTGCCAGCAGTTTATCAGTAGATGAAAAACTGTTTTTT
TRBV24-1	-	TRBJ2-6	-	CATSEAPGGAGANVLTF	TGTGCCACCAGTGAAGCCCCAGGAGGGGCCGGGGCCAACGTCCTGACTTTC
TRBV5-1	-	TRBJ2-7	-	CASSLGVGLLYEQYF	TGCGCCAGCAGCTTGGGGGTTGGGCTACTGTACGAGCAGTACTTC
TRBV3-1/TRBV3-2	-	TRBJ2-2	few	CASSLLRGTGELFF	TGTGCCAGCAGCCTTCTAAGGGGCACCGGGGAGCTGTTTTTT
TRBV5-4	TRBD2	TRBJ2-1	-	CASSSPSGEINNEQFF	TGTGCCAGCAGCTCCCCTAGCGGAGAGATTAACAATGAGCAGTTCTTC
TRBV7-2	TRBD2	TRBJ2-5	-	CASSLARGGGRETQYF	TGTGCCAGCAGCTTAGCCCGGGGGGGTGGTCGGGAGACCCAGTACTTC
TRBV5-6	-	TRBJ2-1	-	CASSLQGTINEQFF	TGTGCCAGCAGCTTGCAGGGGACAATCAATGAGCAGTTCTTC
TRBV4-3	-	TRBJ2-1	-	CASSSRMYTYNEQFF	TGCGCCAGCAGTTCCAGGATGTACACCTACAATGAGCAGTTCTTC
TRBV19	TRBD1	TRBJ1-3	-	CASTGTVPVNTIYF	TGTGCCAGCACCGGGACAGTTCCAGTAAACACCATATATTTT
TRBV30	TRBD2	TRBJ2-3	-	CAWSAGGGTDTQYF	TGTGCCTGGAGTGCGGGAGGGGGCACAGATACGCAGTATTTT
TRBV4-3	-	TRBJ2-7	-	CASSKGAAYEQYF	TGCGCCAGCAGCAAGGGAGCCGCCTACGAGCAGTACTTC
TRBV11-2	-	TRBJ1-2	-	CASSPRTDYGYTF	TGTGCCAGCAGCCCCCGGACTGACTATGGCTACACCTTC
TRBV25-1	TRBD1	TRBJ2-2	few	CASSDSFGTGLNTGELFF	TGTGCCAGCAGTGATTCCTTCGGGACAGGGTTGAACACCGGGGAGCTGTTTTTT
TRBV7-9	TRBD1	TRBJ1-1	once	CASSSRGQGIPEAFF	TGTGCCAGCAGCTCCAGGGGACAGGGGATTCCTGAAGCTTTCTTT
TRBV7-6	-	TRBJ2-3	-	CASSLVTGGTSTDTQYF	TGTGCCAGCAGCTTAGTCACTGGCGGGACTAGCACAGATACGCAGTATTTT
TRBV3-1/TRBV3-2	-	TRBJ2-1	-	CASSLHDGGLGFF	TGTGCCAGCAGCCTCCACGACGGAGGCCTAGGGTTCTTC
TRBV7-9	TRBD1	TRBJ1-2	-	CASRPTSGTGNYGYTF	TGTGCCAGCAGGCCTACTTCCGGGACAGGGAACTATGGCTACACCTTC
TRBV18	TRBD2	TRBJ2-1	-	CASSATSGRDYNEQFF	TGTGCCAGCTCAGCGACTAGCGGGAGGGACTACAATGAGCAGTTCTTC
TRBV19	TRBD2	TRBJ2-5	once	CASQAGGRGETQYF	TGTGCCAGCCAGGCTGGCGGGAGGGGAGAGACCCAGTACTTC